This entry lists 20 T cell receptor beta chains sequenced from one sample in a study of metastatic and nonmetastatic thyroid tumors. No patient had received any treatment before thyroid surgery. With MiXCR, TCRdb called clones anew from the PCR reads. The sample has approximately 31,000 clones; around 30% are singletons. The sequenced material came from blood. These receptors all come from a female donor with papillary thyroid cancer or a benign thyroid nodule (not recorded which). Some clones in this sample may be carry-over from other donors' samples.

This clone occurred many times. The sample contains more than one DNA sequence encoding this CDR3. The chain employs TRBV2 and TRBJ2-1; TRBD2 matches 10 bases. This CDR3 comprises 14 residues. V was pared by 5 bases and J by 5 bases, with 3 bases of the junction left unmatched. Per germline, CDR1 SNHLY and CDR2 FYNNEI. In nucleotides, the CDR3 is TGTGCCAGCAGTCGGACTAGCGGTGACAATGAGCAGTTCTTC. It specifies CASSRTSGDNEQFF.

V is TRBV18 and J is TRBJ2-2; no clear D gene. With 5 bases removed from V and 4 bases from J, the gap between germline ends came to 5 bases. The CDR3 covers 12 residues. Germline V gene lookup returns CDR1 KGHSH and CDR2 LQKENI. Here the CDR3 reads CASSGSTGELFF. The CDR3 DNA is TGTGCCAGCTCAGGTAGCACCGGGGAGCTGTTTTTT.

This clone ranks as medium-sized (0.01 to 0.1%). J is TRBJ2-7 and V is TRBV2; D possibly corresponds to TRBD2 (6 bases). Germline CDR1 SNHLY, CDR2 FYNNEI. Trimming pared 11 bases from V and 0 bases from J, leaving 14 bases between. This CDR3 has 13 residues. The CDR3 bases are TGTGCCCCTGGGACTGTAAGCTCCTACGAGCAGTACTTC. It is translated as CAPGTVSSYEQYF.

This clone was found many times. The V call is TRBV18, the J call TRBJ2-1, with D perhaps matching TRBD1 (6 bases). The V end lost 2 bases, the J end lost 8 bases, and 13 bases lay between the germline ends. Per the germline V gene, CDR1 is KGHSH and CDR2 is LQKENI. The CDR3 extends over 14 amino acids. This CDR3 is CASSPMGAGDEQFF. CDR3 in DNA: TGTGCCAGCTCACCAATGGGGGCTGGGGATGAGCAGTTCTTC.

There are many counts of this clone. The chain uses TRBV5-1 and TRBJ2-7; TRBD2 matches 12 bases. Germline V gene sequence: CDR1 SGHRS, CDR2 YFSETQ. The CDR3 extends over 17 amino acids. Losses at the gene ends were 0 bases for V and 1 base for J; bases not matched to a gene: 5. CDR3 loop: CASSLASLAGGSYEQYF. The DNA for the CDR3 is TGCGCCAGCAGCTTGGCCAGTCTAGCGGGAGGGTCCTACGAGCAGTACTTC.

This clone was seen at least ten times. The rearrangement links TRBV24-1 to TRBJ2-7; 8 bases match TRBD1. The germline CDR1 and CDR2 sequences are KGHDR and SFDVKD. The junction had 5 bases not matched to a gene; V was cut back by 3 bases and J by 5 bases. The CDR3 sequence is 14 residues long. The CDR3 spells CATSDPGQGNEQYF. The DNA of the CDR3 is TGTGCCACCAGTGATCCTGGACAGGGAAACGAGCAGTACTTC.

This chain joins TRBV19 and TRBJ1-3, with 8 bases aligning to TRBD1. The CDR3 runs 17 residues. Germline V gives CDR1 LNHDA, CDR2 SQIVND (reference sequence). Trimming cost V 6 bases and J 0 bases; bases outside gene matches: 10. The CDR3, as DNA: TGTGCCAGTAGCATACTGGACAGGGCGATCTCTGGAAACACCATATATTTT. It encodes CASSILDRAISGNTIYF.

This clone was observed many times. The chain carries TRBV20-1 and TRBJ2-5; D possibly corresponds to TRBD2 (6 bases). The CDR3 runs 15 residues. In germline, CDR1 is DFQATT, CDR2 SNEGSKA (reference sequence). The V and J ends lost 0 bases and 7 bases respectively, with 18 bases between them. The CDR3 spells CSARENRDSSGTQYF. CDR3 DNA: TGCAGTGCTAGAGAAAACCGGGACTCATCCGGGACCCAGTACTTC.

This clone was seen once. The chain carries TRBV7-9 and TRBJ2-7; weak D call: TRBD2 (5 bases). This CDR3 is 14 amino acids long. Germline loops: CDR1 SEHNR, CDR2 FQNEAQ (reference sequence). V shed 3 bases and J shed 3 bases, with 12 bases lying between them. CDR3 loop: CASSFAGNYYEQYF. CDR3 DNA: TGTGCCAGCAGCTTCGCCGGGAATTACTACGAGCAGTACTTC.

This clone was recorded at least ten times. The chain has TRBV6-1 and TRBJ2-7; TRBD2 is a possible D gene (6 bases). The CDR3 is made up of 15 amino acids. Between the trimmed V and J ends, which lost 4 bases and 5 bases, there was a span of 18 bases. Germline CDR1 MNHNS, CDR2 SASEGT. CDR3 amino acids: CASSGRDLTLNEQYF. The CDR3 nucleotides read TGTGCCAGCAGTGGAAGGGACTTAACTTTAAACGAGCAGTACTTC.

The chain uses TRBV20-1 and TRBJ1-5; D is perhaps TRBD1 (6 bases). This CDR3 is built from 15 residues. V lost 5 bases and J 4 bases, leaving 18 bases between the germline ends. CDR1 is DFQATT, CDR2 SNEGSKA, per germline (reference sequence). In DNA, the CDR3 is TGCAGTGCTCGAATAACAGTCAGGGGAAATCAGCCCCAGCATTTT. Translated: CSARITVRGNQPQHF.

The sample holds many counts of this clone. The chain joins TRBV12-3 or TRBV12-4 to TRBJ1-2, with D perhaps matching TRBD1 (6 bases). The CDR3 is 14 amino acids. Trimming shortened V by 4 bases and J by 8 bases, and 17 bases separated the two germline ends. CDR3 sequence (DNA): TGTGCCAGCAGTTCCCGAGGGGGGGTCGGAGGCTACACCTTC. This encodes CASSSRGGVGGYTF.

The V call is TRBV20-1, the J call TRBJ1-6; TRBD1 is a possible D gene (5 bases). The CDR3 has 15 amino acids. The V end was cut by 0 bases, the J end by 11 bases, with 17 bases between. The germline CDR1 and CDR2 sequences are DFQATT and SNEGSKA (reference sequence). DNA of the CDR3: TGCAGTGCTAGAGATAGGGGCTGGGATTGTGCACCCCTCCACTTT. It is translated as CSARDRGWDCAPLHF.

This clone was seen ten or more times. This chain connects TRBV20-1 to TRBJ2-5; D may be TRBD1 (5 bases). The germline V and J ends were trimmed by 3 bases and 2 bases, with 13 bases remaining between them. The CDR3 covers 14 residues. CDR1 and CDR2 from the germline V gene are DFQATT and SNEGSKA (reference sequence). The CDR3 protein is CSASPSTDQETQYF. The CDR3, as DNA: TGCAGTGCTAGTCCTTCGACAGATCAAGAGACCCAGTACTTC.

This sequence joins TRBV13 and TRBJ1-4; unclear D gene. V was pared by 5 bases and J by 8 bases, with 9 bases between. CDR1 and CDR2 from the germline V gene are PRHDT and FYEKMQ (reference sequence). This CDR3 spans 12 amino acids. The CDR3 sequence is CASSTQQEKLFF. CDR3 coding DNA: TGTGCCAGCAGCACGCAACAAGAAAAACTGTTTTTT.

This clone was observed at least ten times. The CDR3 loop is CASSPGQGFYEQYF. The DNA for the CDR3 is TGTGCCAGCAGTCCGGGACAGGGGTTTTACGAGCAGTACTTC. The J gene is TRBJ2-7, the V gene TRBV12-3 or TRBV12-4; 10 positions match TRBD1. J gave up 4 bases and V 5 bases, and 5 bases lay outside the gene matches. This CDR3 contains 14 residues.

This clone was seen repeatedly, ten times or more. The chain recombines TRBV6-1 with TRBJ2-3, with unresolved D. There are 14 residues in the CDR3. Trimming took 9 bases from V and 2 from J, leaving 15 bases between them. Germline CDR1 and CDR2: MNHNS and SASEGT. The CDR3 loop reads CASIDEAYTDTQYF. The DNA for the CDR3 is TGTGCCAGTATCGACGAAGCTTACACAGATACGCAGTATTTT.

The rearrangement uses TRBV11-3 and TRBJ2-5; 9 nucleotides agree with TRBD1. CDR3 length equals 15 residues. V lost 4 bases, J lost 11 bases, and 14 bases stayed unmatched. In germline, CDR1 is SGHNT, CDR2 YENEEA. CDR3 loop: CASSSSGTGRGTQYF. DNA for the CDR3: TGTGCCAGCAGCTCTTCCGGGACAGGGAGGGGGACACAGTACTTC.

V usage is TRBV3-1 and J usage is TRBJ2-7, with D unclear. The CDR3 consists of 12 residues. CDR1 LGHDT and CDR2 YNNKEL come from the germline V gene (reference sequence). V was shortened by 2 bases and J by 5 bases, with 7 bases between the two germline ends. This CDR3 reads CASSQSGDEQYF. The CDR3 region has the DNA TGTGCCAGCAGCCAATCAGGTGACGAGCAGTACTTC.

About this clone: Likely a read error: the CDR3 ends without its conserved phenylalanine or tryptophan. It is unclear where the CDR3 begins or ends on the DNA, so no DNA is shown, and the CDR3 is as TCRdb lists it. The chain has TRBV27 and TRBJ2-5; TRBD1 is taken as the D call from the table, unchecked against the DNA. The CDR3 totals 13 residues, both ends included. Germline values: CDR1 MNHEY, CDR2 SMNVEV (reference sequence). CDR3 amino acids: CASNPRGQETQNL.